The following is a T cell receptor (beta chain) sequence with its context. Its target antigen remains unknown. No base qualities exist here, and no much larger clone lies one base off it. Each collaborating institution followed its own protocols to collect whole blood in K2EDTA tubes. For TCRbeta analysis, collaborators shipped samples in one of three forms: frozen whole blood, isolated PBMCs, or DNA extracted from either of those sample types. The record originates from a study of blood T cell repertoires in COVID-19 (dated by TCRdb to 2018 to 2021). Notes on the research overall: Samples covering the acute and convalescent phases of COVID-19 were provided by collaborators in the United States, Italy and Spain. The repertoires were released in a freely available public database meant as a resource for research on the immune response to SARS-CoV-2. The material from the prospective study consisted of cDNA or gDNA derived from T cells, B-cell-depleted T cells, or PBMCs. Where available, HLA class I and class II types were obtained from metadata supplied by the sample provider rather than from assay-based typing. Samples came from the ongoing ImmuneRACE study (first 160 participants) plus 1,254 subjects from 6 global collaborators. A de-identified subject ID, COVID-19 status, age in years and sex were almost always included in the sample metadata. Subjects who had been exposed to COVID-19, were actively infected with it, or had recovered from it provided the deeply sampled blood TCRbeta repertoires that made up the dataset.

TCRbeta CDR3 regions were amplified from genomic DNA using the immunoSEQ Assay, a bias-controlled multiplex PCR. Processing in the source paper ran as follows. Nucleated cell counts per sample were estimated from amplification of reference gene primers within the assay. To quantify the absolute abundance of each unique TCRbeta CDR3 rearrangement, sequence reads were collapsed and filtered. For each sample, productive Simpson clonality was calculated as the square root of Simpson's diversity index over productive rearrangements. The immuneACCESS repertoire file appears here via TCRdb, limited to in-frame rearrangements. These files lack a portion of the clones; in checked studies, under half of the deficit traces to unresolved V genes, and the cause of the others is not known. V, J and clone size are taken as reported in that table, and D and trimming were inferred from the DNA itself. This sample lists 100,000 to 150,000 clones; around 87% were detected once. Jointly, the top ten make up around 3.4% of the sample.

What the study reported, not specific to this receptor: The amount of clinical and demographic metadata varied by source and participant and was provided uncurated.

The germline ends are 11 bases apart after V is trimmed by 5 bases and J by 4 bases. CDR1 and CDR2 were assigned from the germline V gene (reference sequence) as SEHNR and FQNEAQ. The CDR3, from cysteine to phenylalanine, totals 13 residues. The retained sequence is limited to the CDR3, 39 bases, with the frame set at the first base. The clonotype originates from a woman in her sixties with acute or convalescent COVID-19. The receptor chain draws on TRBV7-9 and TRBJ1-1; too little of a D gene remains to name it. What was sequenced was peripheral blood. The encoded CDR3 is CASSGGRGTEAFF. The DNA sequence is given as TGTGCCAGCAGCGGCGGTAGAGGCACTGAAGCTTTCTTT.